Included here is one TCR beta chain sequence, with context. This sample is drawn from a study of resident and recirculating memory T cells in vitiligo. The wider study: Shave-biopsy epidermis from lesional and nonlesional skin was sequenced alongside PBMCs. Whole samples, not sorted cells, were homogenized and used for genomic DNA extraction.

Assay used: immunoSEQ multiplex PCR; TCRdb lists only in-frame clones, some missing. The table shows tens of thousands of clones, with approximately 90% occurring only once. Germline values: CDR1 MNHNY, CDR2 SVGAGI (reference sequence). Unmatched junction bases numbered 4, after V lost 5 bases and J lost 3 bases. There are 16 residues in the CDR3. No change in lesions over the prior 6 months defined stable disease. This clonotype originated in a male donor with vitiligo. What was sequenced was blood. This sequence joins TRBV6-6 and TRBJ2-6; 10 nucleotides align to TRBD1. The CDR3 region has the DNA TGTGCCAGCAGTCGACAGGGGGCGATTGGGGCCAACGTCCTGACTTTC. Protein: CASSRQGAIGANVLTF.